This paragraph reports one T cell receptor (beta chain). Its specificity is not known. PCR was performed using 60 Vbeta and 13 Jbeta primers. Clones were read by immunoSEQ multiplex PCR, and TCRdb kept only the in-frame ones, dropping some. In all, the sample yields 77,000 or so clones. The data originate from a study of cytomegalovirus exposure and HLA in healthy donors. General study points: Generally TCR sequences proved uncommon, though certain public TCRs appeared in numerous donors.

The V and J ends lost 5 bases and 0 bases respectively, with 10 bases between them. CDR1 LGHNA and CDR2 YNFKEQ come from the germline V gene. This CDR3 has 14 amino acids. This receptor was identified in a man aged 25-45 years in good health and CMV-seronegative. This chain joins TRBV4-2 and TRBJ1-1, with D maybe TRBD1 (5 bases). Sequenced: PBMCs. The CDR3 DNA reads TGTGCCAGCAGCTTACGACAGTTGAACACTGAAGCTTTCTTT. Protein sequence: CASSLRQLNTEAFF.